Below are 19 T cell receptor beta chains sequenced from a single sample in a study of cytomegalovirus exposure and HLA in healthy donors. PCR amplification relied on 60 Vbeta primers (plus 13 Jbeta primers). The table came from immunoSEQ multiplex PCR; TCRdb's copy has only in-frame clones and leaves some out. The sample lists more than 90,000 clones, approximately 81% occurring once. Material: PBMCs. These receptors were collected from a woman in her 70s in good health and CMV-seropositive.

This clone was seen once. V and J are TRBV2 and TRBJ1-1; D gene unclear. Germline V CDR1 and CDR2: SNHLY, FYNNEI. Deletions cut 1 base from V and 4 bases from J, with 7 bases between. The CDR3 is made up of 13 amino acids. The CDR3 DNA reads TGTGCCAGCAGTGAAGACGAGATCACTGAAGCTTTCTTT. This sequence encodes CASSEDEITEAFF.

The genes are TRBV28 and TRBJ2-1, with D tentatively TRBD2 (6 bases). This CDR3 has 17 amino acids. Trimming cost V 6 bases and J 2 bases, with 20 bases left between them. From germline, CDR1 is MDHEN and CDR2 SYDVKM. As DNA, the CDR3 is TGTGCCAGCAGCCCACTGAGGCGCGGGACCACCTACAATGAGCAGTTCTTC. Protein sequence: CASSPLRRGTTYNEQFF.

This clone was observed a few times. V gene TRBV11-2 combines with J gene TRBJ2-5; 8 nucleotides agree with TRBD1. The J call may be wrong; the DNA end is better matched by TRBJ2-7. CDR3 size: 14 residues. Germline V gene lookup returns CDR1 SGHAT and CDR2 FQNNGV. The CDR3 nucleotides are TGTGCCAGCAGCTGGGGGGACAGGCGCTACGAGCAGTACTTC. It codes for CASSWGDRRYEQYF.

The CDR3 DNA sequence: TGTGCCAGTAGTATTTTTGGGACTAGCGGGAGGAACACCGGGGAGCTGTTTTTT. Translation gives CASSIFGTSGRNTGELFF. The chain uses TRBV19 and TRBJ2-2; 14 nucleotides line up with TRBD2. Germline trimming cut 3 bases from V and 1 base from J; bases unmatched to any gene: 4. Germline values: CDR1 LNHDA, CDR2 SQIVND (reference sequence). The CDR3 sequence is 18 residues long.

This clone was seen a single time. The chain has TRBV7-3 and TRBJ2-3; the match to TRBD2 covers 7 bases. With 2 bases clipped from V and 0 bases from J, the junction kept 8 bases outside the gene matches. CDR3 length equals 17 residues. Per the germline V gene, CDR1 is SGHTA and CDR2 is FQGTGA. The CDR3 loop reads CASSLSPSGTSTDTQYF. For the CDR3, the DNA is TGTGCCAGCAGCTTATCCCCTAGCGGCACTAGCACAGATACGCAGTATTTT.

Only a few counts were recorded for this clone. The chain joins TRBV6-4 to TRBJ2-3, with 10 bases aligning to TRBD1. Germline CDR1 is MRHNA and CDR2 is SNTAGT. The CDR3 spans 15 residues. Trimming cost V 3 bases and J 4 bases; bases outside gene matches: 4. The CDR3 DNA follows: TGTGCCAGCAGTGAAGGGACAGGGGAATCAGATACGCAGTATTTT. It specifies CASSEGTGESDTQYF.

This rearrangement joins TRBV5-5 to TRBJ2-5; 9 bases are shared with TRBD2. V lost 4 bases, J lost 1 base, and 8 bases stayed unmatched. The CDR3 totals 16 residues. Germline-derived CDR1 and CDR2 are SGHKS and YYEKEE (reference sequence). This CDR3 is CASSLNLAGIQETQYF. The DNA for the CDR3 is TGTGCCAGCAGCCTCAACCTAGCGGGGATCCAAGAGACCCAGTACTTC.

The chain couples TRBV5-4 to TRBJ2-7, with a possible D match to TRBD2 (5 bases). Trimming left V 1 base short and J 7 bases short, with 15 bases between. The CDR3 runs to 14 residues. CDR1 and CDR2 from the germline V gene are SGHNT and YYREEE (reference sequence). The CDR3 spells CASSLRQDTGEQYF. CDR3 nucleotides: TGTGCCAGCAGCTTGAGGCAGGATACGGGGGAGCAGTACTTC.

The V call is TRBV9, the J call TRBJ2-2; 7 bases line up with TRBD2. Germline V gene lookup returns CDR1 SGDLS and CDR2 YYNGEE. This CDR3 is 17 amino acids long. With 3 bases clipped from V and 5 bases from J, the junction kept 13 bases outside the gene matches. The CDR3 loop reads CASSARGRGTGTGELFF. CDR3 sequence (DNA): TGTGCCAGCAGCGCACGGGGGAGGGGAACGGGGACCGGGGAGCTGTTTTTT.

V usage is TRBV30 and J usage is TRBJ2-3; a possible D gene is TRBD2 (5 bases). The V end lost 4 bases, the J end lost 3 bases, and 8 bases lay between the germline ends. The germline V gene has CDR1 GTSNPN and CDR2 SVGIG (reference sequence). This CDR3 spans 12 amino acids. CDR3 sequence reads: CAWNPGTDTQYF. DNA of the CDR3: TGTGCCTGGAATCCGGGAACAGATACGCAGTATTTT.

CDR3 nucleotide sequence: TGTGCCAGTAGACCGACAGGGGGCACCTACGAGCAGTACTTC. This translates into CASRPTGGTYEQYF. V gene TRBV19 combines with J gene TRBJ2-7; 10 bases align to TRBD1. The CDR3 has 14 residues. V lost 6 bases and J lost 2; bases outside the gene matches: 4. Looked up from germline, CDR1 is LNHDA and CDR2 is SQIVND (reference sequence). The full variable domain, with the rest looked up from reference TRBV19 and TRBJ2-7, is DGGITQSPKYLFRKEGQNVTLSCEQNLNHDAMYWYRQDPGQGLRLIYYSQIVNDFQKGDIAEGYSVSREKKESFPLTVTSAQKNPTAFYLCASRPTGGTYEQYFGPGTRLTVT.

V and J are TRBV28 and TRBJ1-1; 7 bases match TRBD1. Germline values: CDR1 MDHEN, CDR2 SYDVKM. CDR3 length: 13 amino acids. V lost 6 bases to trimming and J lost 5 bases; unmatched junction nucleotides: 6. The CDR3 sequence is CASSQQGWTEAFF. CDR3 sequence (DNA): TGTGCCAGCAGCCAACAGGGGTGGACTGAAGCTTTCTTT.

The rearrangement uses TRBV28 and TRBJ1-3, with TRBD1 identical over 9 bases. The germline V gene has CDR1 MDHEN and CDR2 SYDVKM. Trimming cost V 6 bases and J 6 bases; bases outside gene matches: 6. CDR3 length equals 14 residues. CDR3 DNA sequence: TGTGCCAGCAGCCCGACAGGGGGAAAAAACACCATATATTTT. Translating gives CASSPTGGKNTIYF.

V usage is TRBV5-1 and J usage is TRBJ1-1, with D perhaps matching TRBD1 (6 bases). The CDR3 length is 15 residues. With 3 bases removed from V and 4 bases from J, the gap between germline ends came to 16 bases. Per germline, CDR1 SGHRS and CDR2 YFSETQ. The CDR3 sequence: CASSSTTGIATEAFF. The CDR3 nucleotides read TGCGCCAGCAGCTCCACCACAGGGATAGCCACTGAAGCTTTCTTT.

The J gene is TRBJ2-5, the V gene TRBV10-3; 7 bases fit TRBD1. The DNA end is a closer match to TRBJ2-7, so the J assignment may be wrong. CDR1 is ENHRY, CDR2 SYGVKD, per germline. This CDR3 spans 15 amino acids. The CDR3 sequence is CAISESRGGQNEQYF. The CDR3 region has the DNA TGTGCCATCAGTGAGTCTCGAGGGGGCCAGAACGAGCAGTACTTC.

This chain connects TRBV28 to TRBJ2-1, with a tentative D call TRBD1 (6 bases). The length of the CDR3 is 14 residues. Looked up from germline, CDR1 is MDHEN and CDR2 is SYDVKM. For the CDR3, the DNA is TGTGCGGCCAGGGGCGGCAGGTCCTACAATGAGCAGTTCTTC. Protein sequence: CAARGGRSYNEQFF.

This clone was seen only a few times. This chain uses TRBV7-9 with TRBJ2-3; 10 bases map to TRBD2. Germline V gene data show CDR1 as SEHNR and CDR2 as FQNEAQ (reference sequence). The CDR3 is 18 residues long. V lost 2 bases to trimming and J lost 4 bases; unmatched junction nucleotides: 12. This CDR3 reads CASSLKTRLAGVADTQYF. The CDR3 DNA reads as TGTGCCAGCAGCTTAAAGACGCGGCTAGCGGGAGTCGCAGATACGCAGTATTTT.

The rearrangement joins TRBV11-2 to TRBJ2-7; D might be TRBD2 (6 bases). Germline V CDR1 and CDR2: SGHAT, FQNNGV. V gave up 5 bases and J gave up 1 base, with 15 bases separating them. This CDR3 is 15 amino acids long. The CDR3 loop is CASSDPRRGSYEQYF. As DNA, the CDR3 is TGTGCCAGCAGCGACCCCCGGCGGGGTTCCTACGAGCAGTACTTC.

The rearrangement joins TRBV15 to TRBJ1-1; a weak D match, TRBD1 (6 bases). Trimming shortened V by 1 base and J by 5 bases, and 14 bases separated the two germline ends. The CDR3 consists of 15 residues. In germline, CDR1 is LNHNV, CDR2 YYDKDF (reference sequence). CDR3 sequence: CATSRARGARTEAFF. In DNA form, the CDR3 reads TGTGCCACCAGCAGAGCACGGGGGGCGCGGACTGAAGCTTTCTTT.